The source of this T cell receptor (beta chain) is a study of T cells in Graves' hyperthyroidism and ophthalmopathy. The wider study: Pretreatment peripheral blood was obtained at initial diagnosis.

Germline V gene sequence: CDR1 DFQATT, CDR2 SNEGSKA (reference sequence). This CDR3 contains 15 residues. Trimming pared 3 bases from V and 1 base from J, leaving 13 bases between. Patients with uncontrolled infections, other autoimmune diseases, pregnancy or lactation were excluded. Every diagnosis used clinical symptoms, serum thyroxine and TRAb, thyroid ultrasound and orbital computed tomography. This clonotype was counted at least ten times. Its target is unknown. Study-level results: Classification by a 13 V-J model distinguished ophthalmopathy from stable hyperthyroidism.

The TCR beta CDR3 regions underwent amplification using RNA transcripts as the source. A first-round RT-PCR of the TCR CDR3 used the HTBI primer set. TCRdb ran MiXCR on the multiplex PCR reads and lists one entry per CDR3 protein. The sample records nearly 600,000 distinct CDR3 sequences, 13% to 15% being singletons. The V call is TRBV20-1, the J call TRBJ1-5; no clear D gene. The TCR comes from a young woman with Graves' ophthalmopathy. The sample taken for sequencing was blood. Here the CDR3 reads CSARYSLGSNQPQHF. The CDR3 DNA reads TGCAGTGCTAGGTACTCCCTAGGAAGCAATCAGCCCCAGCATTTT.